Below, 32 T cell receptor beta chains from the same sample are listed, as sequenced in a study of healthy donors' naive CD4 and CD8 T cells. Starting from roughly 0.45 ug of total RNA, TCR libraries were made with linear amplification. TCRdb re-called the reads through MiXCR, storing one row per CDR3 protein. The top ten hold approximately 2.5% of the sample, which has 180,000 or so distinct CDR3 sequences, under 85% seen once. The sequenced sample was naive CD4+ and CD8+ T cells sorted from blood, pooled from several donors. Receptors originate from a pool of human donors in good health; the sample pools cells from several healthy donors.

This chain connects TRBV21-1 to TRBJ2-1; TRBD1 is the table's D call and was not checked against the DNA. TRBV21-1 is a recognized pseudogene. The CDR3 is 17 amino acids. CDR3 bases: TGTGCCAGCAGCAAAGGGCCAGGGGAATGCCCCTACAATGAGCAGTTCTTC. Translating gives CASSKGPGECPYNEQFF.

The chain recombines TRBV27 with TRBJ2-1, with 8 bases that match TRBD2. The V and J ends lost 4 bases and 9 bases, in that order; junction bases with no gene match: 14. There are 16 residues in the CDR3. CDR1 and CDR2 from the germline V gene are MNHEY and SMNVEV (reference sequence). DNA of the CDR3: TGTGCCAGCAGTTACCTAAAGCGGGGGTGCTCGGGTGAGCAGTTCTTC. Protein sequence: CASSYLKRGCSGEQFF.

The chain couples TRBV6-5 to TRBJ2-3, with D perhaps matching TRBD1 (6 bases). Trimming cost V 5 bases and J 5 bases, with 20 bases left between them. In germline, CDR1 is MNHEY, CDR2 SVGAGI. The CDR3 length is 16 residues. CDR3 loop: CASSPGVALRGDTQYF. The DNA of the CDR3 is TGTGCCAGCAGTCCAGGGGTAGCCCTAAGGGGAGATACGCAGTATTTT.

CDR3 region: CAWSLRGNQPQHF. Written as DNA, the CDR3 is TGTGCCTGGAGCCTTAGGGGCAATCAGCCCCAGCATTTT. V gene TRBV30 combines with J gene TRBJ1-5; D call uncertain. V lost 3 bases, J lost 2 bases, and 8 bases lay in between. The CDR3 has 13 amino acids. CDR1 and CDR2 (germline): GTSNPN, SVGIG (reference sequence).

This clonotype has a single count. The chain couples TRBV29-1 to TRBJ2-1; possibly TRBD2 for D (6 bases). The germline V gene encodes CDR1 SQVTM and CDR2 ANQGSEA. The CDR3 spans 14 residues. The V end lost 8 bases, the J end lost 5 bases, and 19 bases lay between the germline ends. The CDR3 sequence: CSTWKGLTDNEQFF. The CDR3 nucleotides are TGCAGCACATGGAAGGGACTGACAGACAATGAGCAGTTCTTC.

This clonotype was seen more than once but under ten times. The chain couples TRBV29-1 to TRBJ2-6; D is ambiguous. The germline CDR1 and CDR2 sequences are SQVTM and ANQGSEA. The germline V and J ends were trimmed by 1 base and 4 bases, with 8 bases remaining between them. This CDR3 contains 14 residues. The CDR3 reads CSVEGESGANVLTF. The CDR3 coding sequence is TGCAGCGTTGAAGGCGAATCCGGGGCCAACGTCCTGACTTTC.

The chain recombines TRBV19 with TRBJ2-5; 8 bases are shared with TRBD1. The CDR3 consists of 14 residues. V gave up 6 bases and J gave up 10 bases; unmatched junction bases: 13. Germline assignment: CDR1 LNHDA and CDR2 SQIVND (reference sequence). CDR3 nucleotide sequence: TGTGCCAGTAGCCTTCCCGGACAGGGACAGATCCAGTACTTC. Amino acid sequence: CASSLPGQGQIQYF. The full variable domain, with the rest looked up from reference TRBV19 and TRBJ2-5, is DGGITQSPKYLFRKEGQNVTLSCEQNLNHDAMYWYRQDPGQGLRLIYYSQIVNDFQKGDIAEGYSVSREKKESFPLTVTSAQKNPTAFYLCASSLPGQGQIQYFGPGTRLLVL.

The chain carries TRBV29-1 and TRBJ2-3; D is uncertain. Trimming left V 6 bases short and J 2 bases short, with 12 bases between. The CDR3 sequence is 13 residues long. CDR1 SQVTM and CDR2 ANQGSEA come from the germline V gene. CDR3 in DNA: TGCAGCGTGGTGCCCGGACCCACAGATACGCAGTATTTT. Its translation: CSVVPGPTDTQYF.

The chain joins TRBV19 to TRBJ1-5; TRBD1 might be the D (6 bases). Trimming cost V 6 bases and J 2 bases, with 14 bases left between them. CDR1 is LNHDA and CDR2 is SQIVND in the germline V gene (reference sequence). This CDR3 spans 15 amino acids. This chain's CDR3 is CASSNARQGNQPQHF. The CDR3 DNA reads TGTGCCAGTAGCAACGCCCGACAGGGCAATCAGCCCCAGCATTTT.

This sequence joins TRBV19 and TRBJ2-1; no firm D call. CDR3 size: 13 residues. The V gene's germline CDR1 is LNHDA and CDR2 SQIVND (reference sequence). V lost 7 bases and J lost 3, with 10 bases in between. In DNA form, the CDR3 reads TGTGCCAGTATGGTCTTGGGCTACAATGAGCAGTTCTTC. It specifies CASMVLGYNEQFF.

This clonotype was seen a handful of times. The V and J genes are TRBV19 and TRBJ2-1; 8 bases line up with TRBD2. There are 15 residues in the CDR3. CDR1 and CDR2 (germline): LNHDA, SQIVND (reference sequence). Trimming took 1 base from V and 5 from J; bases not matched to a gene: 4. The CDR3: CASSIATGGNNEQFF. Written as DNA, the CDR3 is TGTGCCAGTAGTATAGCTACGGGAGGGAACAATGAGCAGTTCTTC.

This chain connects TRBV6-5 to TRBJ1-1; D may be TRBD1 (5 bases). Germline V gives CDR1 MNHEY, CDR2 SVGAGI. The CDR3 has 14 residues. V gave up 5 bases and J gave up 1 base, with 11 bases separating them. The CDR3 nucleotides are TGTGCCAGCAGTGAAAGGACAACGAACACTGAAGCTTTCTTT. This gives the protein CASSERTTNTEAFF.

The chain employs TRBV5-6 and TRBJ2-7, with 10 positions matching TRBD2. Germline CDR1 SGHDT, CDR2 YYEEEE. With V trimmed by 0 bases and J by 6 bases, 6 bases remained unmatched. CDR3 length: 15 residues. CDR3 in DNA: TGTGCCAGCAGCTTGGTCACTAGCGGGGAAGTCGAGCAGTACTTC. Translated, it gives CASSLVTSGEVEQYF.

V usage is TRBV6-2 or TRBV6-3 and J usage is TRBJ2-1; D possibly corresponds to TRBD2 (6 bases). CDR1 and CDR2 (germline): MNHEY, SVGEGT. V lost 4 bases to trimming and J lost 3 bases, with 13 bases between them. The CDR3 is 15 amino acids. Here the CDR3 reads CASSFPGAHYNEQFF. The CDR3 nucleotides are TGTGCCAGCAGTTTTCCGGGAGCCCACTACAATGAGCAGTTCTTC.

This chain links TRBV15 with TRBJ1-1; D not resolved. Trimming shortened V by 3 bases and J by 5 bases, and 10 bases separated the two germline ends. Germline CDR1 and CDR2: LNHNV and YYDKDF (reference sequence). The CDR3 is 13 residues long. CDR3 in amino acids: CATSRGGSTEAFF. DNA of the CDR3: TGTGCCACCAGCAGGGGAGGTAGTACTGAAGCTTTCTTT.

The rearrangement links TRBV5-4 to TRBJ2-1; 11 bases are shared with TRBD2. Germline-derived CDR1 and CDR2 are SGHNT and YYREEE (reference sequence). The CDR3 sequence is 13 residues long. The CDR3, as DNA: TGTGGCACCGGGACTAGCGGTTACAATGAGCAGTTCTTC. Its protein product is CGTGTSGYNEQFF.

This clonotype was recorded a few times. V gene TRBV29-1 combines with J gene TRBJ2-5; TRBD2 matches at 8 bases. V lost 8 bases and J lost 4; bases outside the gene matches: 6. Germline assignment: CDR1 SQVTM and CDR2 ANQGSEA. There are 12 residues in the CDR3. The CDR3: CSMGTSPETQYF. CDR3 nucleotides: TGCAGCATGGGGACTAGTCCAGAGACCCAGTACTTC.

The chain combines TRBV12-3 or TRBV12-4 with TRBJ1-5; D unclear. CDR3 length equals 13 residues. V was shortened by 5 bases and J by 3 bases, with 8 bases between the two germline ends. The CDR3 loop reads CASSLPNNQPQHF. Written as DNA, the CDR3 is TGTGCCAGCAGTCTTCCAAACAATCAGCCCCAGCATTTT.

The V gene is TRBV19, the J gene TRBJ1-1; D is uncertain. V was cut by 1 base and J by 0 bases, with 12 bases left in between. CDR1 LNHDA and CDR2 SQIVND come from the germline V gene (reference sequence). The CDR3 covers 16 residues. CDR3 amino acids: CASSIGSGVLNTEAFF. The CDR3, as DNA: TGTGCCAGTAGTATAGGGTCCGGGGTACTGAACACTGAAGCTTTCTTT.

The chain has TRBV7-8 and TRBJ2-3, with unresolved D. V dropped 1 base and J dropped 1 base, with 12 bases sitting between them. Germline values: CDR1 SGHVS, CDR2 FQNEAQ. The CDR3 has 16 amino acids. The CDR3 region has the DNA TGTGCCAGCAGCTTAGAACTGGCAGGCCGCACAGATACGCAGTATTTT. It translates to CASSLELAGRTDTQYF.

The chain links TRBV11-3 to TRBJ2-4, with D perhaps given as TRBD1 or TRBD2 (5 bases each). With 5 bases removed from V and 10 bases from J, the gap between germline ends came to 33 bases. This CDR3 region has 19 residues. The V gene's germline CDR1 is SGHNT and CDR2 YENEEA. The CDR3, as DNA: TGTGCCAGCAGCCGACGCACCTCCGGGACGCCTTCCCGCCACTCAATTCAGTACTTC. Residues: CASSRRTSGTPSRHSIQYF.

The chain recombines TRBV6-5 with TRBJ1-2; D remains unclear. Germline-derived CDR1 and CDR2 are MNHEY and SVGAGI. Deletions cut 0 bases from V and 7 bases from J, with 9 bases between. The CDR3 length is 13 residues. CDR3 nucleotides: TGTGCCAGCAGTTACTCGAGATCGTCTGGCTACACCTTC. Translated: CASSYSRSSGYTF.

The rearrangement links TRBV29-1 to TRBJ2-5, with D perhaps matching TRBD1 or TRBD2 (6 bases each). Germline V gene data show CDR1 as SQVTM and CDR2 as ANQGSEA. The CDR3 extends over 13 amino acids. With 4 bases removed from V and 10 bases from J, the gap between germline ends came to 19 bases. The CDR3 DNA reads TGCAGCGTTGGACAGGACTACCGAGGGATCCAGTACTTC. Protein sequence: CSVGQDYRGIQYF.

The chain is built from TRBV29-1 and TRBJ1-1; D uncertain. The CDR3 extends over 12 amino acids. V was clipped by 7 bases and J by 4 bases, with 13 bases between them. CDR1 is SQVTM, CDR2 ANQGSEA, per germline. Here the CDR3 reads CSAQVGITEAFF. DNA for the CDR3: TGCAGCGCCCAGGTTGGGATCACTGAAGCTTTCTTT.

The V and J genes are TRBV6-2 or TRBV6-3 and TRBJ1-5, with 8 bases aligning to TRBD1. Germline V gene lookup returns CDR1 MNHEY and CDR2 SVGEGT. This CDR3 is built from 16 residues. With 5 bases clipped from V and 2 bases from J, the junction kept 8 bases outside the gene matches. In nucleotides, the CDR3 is TGTGCCAGCAGTCCGACAGGGGTGGTGGGCAATCAGCCCCAGCATTTT. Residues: CASSPTGVVGNQPQHF.

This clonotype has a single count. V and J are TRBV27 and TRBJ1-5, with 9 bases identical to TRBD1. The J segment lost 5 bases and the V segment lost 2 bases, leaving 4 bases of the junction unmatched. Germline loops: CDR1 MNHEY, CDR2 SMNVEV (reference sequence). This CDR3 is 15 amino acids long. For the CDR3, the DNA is TGTGCCAGCAGTTTAGGGACAGGGAAAGATCAGCCCCAGCATTTT. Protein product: CASSLGTGKDQPQHF.

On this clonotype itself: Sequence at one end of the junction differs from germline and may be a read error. In DNA, the CDR3 is TGTGCCAGTAGTCCCGGGGTAGCCTACGGGCAGTACTTC. The encoded protein is CASSPGVAYGQYF. The chain joins TRBV19 to TRBJ2-7; D is perhaps TRBD2 (5 bases). The CDR3 contains 13 residues. Germline-derived CDR1 and CDR2 are LNHDA and SQIVND (reference sequence).

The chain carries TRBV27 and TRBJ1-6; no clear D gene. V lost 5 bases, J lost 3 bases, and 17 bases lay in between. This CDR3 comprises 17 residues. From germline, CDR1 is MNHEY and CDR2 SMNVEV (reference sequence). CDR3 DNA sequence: TGTGCCAGCAGTCCCCAGGTCAACTTCCTCTATAATTCACCCCTCCACTTT. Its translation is CASSPQVNFLYNSPLHF.

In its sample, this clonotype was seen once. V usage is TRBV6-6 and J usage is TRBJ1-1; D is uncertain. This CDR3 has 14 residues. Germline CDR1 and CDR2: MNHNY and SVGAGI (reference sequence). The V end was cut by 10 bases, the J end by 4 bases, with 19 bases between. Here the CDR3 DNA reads TGTGCCATCAGCGCTAAAACACAGAGCACTGAAGCTTTCTTT. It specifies CAISAKTQSTEAFF.

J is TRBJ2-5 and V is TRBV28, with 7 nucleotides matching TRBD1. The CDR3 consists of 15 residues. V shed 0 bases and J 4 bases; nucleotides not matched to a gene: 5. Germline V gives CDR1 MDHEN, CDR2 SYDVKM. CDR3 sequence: CASSLWGTVTETQYF. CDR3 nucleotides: TGTGCCAGCAGTTTATGGGGGACAGTAACAGAGACCCAGTACTTC. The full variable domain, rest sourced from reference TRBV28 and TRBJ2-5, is DVKVTQSSRYLVKRTGEKVFLECVQDMDHENMFWYRQDPGLGLRLIYFSYDVKMKEKGDIPEGYSVSREKKERFSLILESASTNQTSMYLCASSLWGTVTETQYFGPGTRLLVL.

This CDR3 reads CAISERDTYQETQYF. The CDR3 DNA reads as TGTGCCATCAGTGAGCGGGACACGTACCAAGAGACCCAGTACTTC. The chain joins TRBV10-3 to TRBJ2-5, with a possible D match to TRBD1 (6 bases). Trimming left V 2 bases short and J 0 bases short, with 10 bases between. This CDR3 has 15 residues. CDR1 and CDR2 (germline): ENHRY, SYGVKD.

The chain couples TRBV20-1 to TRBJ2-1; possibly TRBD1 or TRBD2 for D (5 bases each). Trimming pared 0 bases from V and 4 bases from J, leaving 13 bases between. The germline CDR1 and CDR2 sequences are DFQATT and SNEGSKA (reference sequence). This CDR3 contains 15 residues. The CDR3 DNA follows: TGCAGTGCTAGAGAGGGGGTATTACCGTACAATGAGCAGTTCTTC. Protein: CSAREGVLPYNEQFF.